The clone carrying this TCR beta chain was detected many times. The data originate from a study of T-cell reconstitution after alpha-beta-depleted transplantation in children. Unique molecular identifiers were used to barcode this TCRbeta library. TCRdb reprocessed the PCR reads via MiXCR and lists one record per CDR3 protein. This sample yields around 670,000 distinct CDR3 sequences, of which roughly 14% are seen a single time; 0.79% belongs to the top ten. Germline lookup yields CDR1 DFQATT and CDR2 SNEGSKA (reference sequence). The CDR3 loop spans 13 amino acids. Trimming stripped 0 bases from V and 0 bases from J, with 6 bases between.

This material consisted of PBMCs, taken before TCRalphabeta/CD19-depleted stem cell transplant. The origin of this receptor is a girl aged 2 to 9 with congenital amegakaryocytic thrombocytopenia, due to receive a stem cell transplant. The V and J genes are TRBV20-1 and TRBJ2-7, with unresolved D. For the CDR3, the DNA is TGCAGTGCTAGAGATCAGATCTCCTACGAGCAGTACTTC. It translates to CSARDQISYEQYF.